The 15 T cell receptor gamma chains below all came from one sample that was sequenced in a study of Vδ1+ human thymocytes. Whole-study findings and limits: In the thymus, TRG and TRD repertoires looked highly polyclonal with Gaussian CDR3 lengths.

No antigen has been assigned to these receptors. Extracted RNA was reverse transcribed into cDNA. CDR3 amplicons came from multiplex PCR with pooled V-gene forward and constant-region reverse primers. TCRdb called clones from the multiplex PCR reads again using CATT. The table lists 25,000 to 35,000 gamma-chain clones, roughly 20% of them singletons. Sequenced input: Vdelta1+ gamma-delta thymocytes from the thymus. Specified subset: FACS-sorted CD3+ TCRalphabeta- TCRVdelta1+ TCRVdelta2- thymocytes. These receptors originate from a boy under three years old who had congenital heart surgery.

V and J are TRGV2 and TRGJ1 or TRGJ2. Per germline, CDR1 EGSNGY and CDR2 YDSYNSKV. The CDR3 is 12 amino acids. J lost 10 bases, V lost 1 base, and 7 bases had no gene match. DNA of the CDR3: TGTGCCACCTGGGACGGTAGGGAGAAGAAACTCTTT. This sequence encodes CATWDGREKKLF.

This clone was observed a handful of times. V gene TRGV9 combines with J gene TRGJ1 or TRGJ2. The CDR3 consists of 14 residues. Losses at the gene ends were 0 bases for V and 9 bases for J; bases not matched to a gene: 11. Germline lookup yields CDR1 GITISATS and CDR2 ISYDGTV (reference sequence). The CDR3 DNA follows: TGTGCCTTGTGGGAGGTGCTACCCACGACTAAGAAACTCTTT. Its translation: CALWEVLPTTKKLF.

This clone turned up a few times. Other DNA sequences within the sample encode an identical CDR3. The V gene is TRGV4, the J gene TRGJ1 or TRGJ2. Germline CDR1 reads EGSTGY; CDR2 reads YDSYTSSV. The trim removed 1 base at V and 5 bases at J, leaving 5 bases unmatched. This CDR3 is built from 13 residues. Here the CDR3 DNA reads TGTGCCACCTGGGATGGCCCGAATTATAAGAAACTCTTT. Its translation is CATWDGPNYKKLF.

Comment on this clone: Given a much more abundant clone one base away, this may be a read error. The V gene is TRGV3, the J gene TRGJ1 or TRGJ2. Germline V CDR1 and CDR2: VTNTFY, YDVSTARD (reference sequence). The length of the CDR3 is 12 residues. The J segment lost 5 bases and the V segment lost 1 base, leaving 2 bases of the junction unmatched. CDR3 DNA sequence: TGTGCCACCTGGGACAGACATTATAAGAAACTCTTT. Protein: CATWDRHYKKLF.

The rearrangement uses TRGV5 and TRGJ1 or TRGJ2. Trimming cost V 6 bases and J 12 bases; bases outside gene matches: 8. In germline, CDR1 is VINAFY, CDR2 YDVSNSKD. The CDR3 sequence is 10 residues long. CDR3 bases: TGTGCCACCTGGACTATCGGGAAACTCTTT. Its protein product is CATWTIGKLF.

This clone was observed a few times. Different DNA sequences within this sample yield the same CDR3. The chain couples TRGV5 to TRGJ1 or TRGJ2. Trimming at V came to 0 bases and at J to 7 bases, leaving 6 bases not matched to a gene. Germline V gene data show CDR1 as VINAFY and CDR2 as YDVSNSKD. This CDR3 spans 13 amino acids. CDR3 sequence (DNA): TGTGCCACCTGGGACAGGCCCCGGTATAAGAAACTCTTT. Its translation is CATWDRPRYKKLF.

V is TRGV3 and J is TRGJP2. V lost 0 bases, J lost 3 bases, and 10 bases stayed unmatched. The CDR3 is 17 amino acids. CDR1 is VTNTFY, CDR2 YDVSTARD, per germline (reference sequence). The CDR3 DNA follows: TGTGCCACCTGGGACAGGCGGTTCCGAGGTAGTGATTGGATCAAGACGTTT. This translates into CATWDRRFRGSDWIKTF.

This clone was counted only a few times. The chain uses TRGV2 and TRGJ1 or TRGJ2. Per the germline V gene, CDR1 is EGSNGY and CDR2 is YDSYNSKV. CDR3 length equals 14 residues. V lost 1 base to trimming and J lost 3 bases; unmatched junction nucleotides: 6. The chain's CDR3 is CATWDGCIYYKKLF. In DNA form, the CDR3 reads TGTGCCACCTGGGACGGCTGTATTTATTATAAGAAACTCTTT.

The rearrangement joins TRGV3 to TRGJP1. The germline V gene encodes CDR1 VTNTFY and CDR2 YDVSTARD (reference sequence). Trimming took 3 bases from V and 0 from J; bases not matched to a gene: 13. CDR3 length: 18 residues. Written as DNA, the CDR3 is TGTGCCACCTGGGACCTAGGCCCCCATTATACCACTGGTTGGTTCAAGATATTT. This sequence encodes CATWDLGPHYTTGWFKIF.

The sample holds a few counts of this clone. A much larger clone differs from this one at a single base, so this may be a read error. The same CDR3 also results from other DNA sequences found in this sample. The genes are TRGV5 and TRGJP2. After removal of 3 bases from V and 2 bases from J, the junction contained 3 bases not matched to a gene. The V gene's germline CDR1 is VINAFY and CDR2 YDVSNSKD. The length of the CDR3 is 14 residues. In DNA form, the CDR3 reads TGTGCCACCTGGGACGGCAGTAGTGATTGGATCAAGACGTTT. Translated: CATWDGSSDWIKTF.

The chain carries TRGV5 and TRGJ1 or TRGJ2. After removal of 6 bases from V and 7 bases from J, the junction contained 18 bases not matched to a gene. CDR3 size: 15 residues. Germline V CDR1 and CDR2: VINAFY, YDVSNSKD. The CDR3 here is CATWTTRVVEYKKLF. The CDR3, as DNA: TGTGCCACCTGGACAACTCGCGTAGTGGAATATAAGAAACTCTTT.

V and J are TRGV8 and TRGJ1 or TRGJ2. CDR1 and CDR2 (germline): VENAVY, YDSYNSRV. The J segment lost 7 bases and the V segment lost 4 bases, leaving 10 bases of the junction unmatched. This CDR3 comprises 13 residues. The CDR3 DNA sequence: TGTGCCACCTGGGAGAATCTGGAGTATAAGAAACTCTTT. Encoded protein: CATWENLEYKKLF.

The genes are TRGV3 and TRGJ1 or TRGJ2. CDR3 length: 15 amino acids. CDR1 and CDR2 (germline): VTNTFY, YDVSTARD (reference sequence). The V segment lost 0 bases and the J segment 11 bases; nucleotides outside the gene matches: 16. The CDR3 DNA reads as TGTGCCACCTGGGACAGGCAATTAACGGGATCGGAGAAACTCTTT. It is translated as CATWDRQLTGSEKLF.

This clone is large. This sample also contains other DNA sequences that code for the same CDR3. The chain links TRGV5 to TRGJ1 or TRGJ2. CDR1 VINAFY and CDR2 YDVSNSKD come from the germline V gene. This CDR3 comprises 12 residues. V lost 0 bases to trimming and J lost 6 bases; unmatched junction nucleotides: 2. CDR3 bases: TGTGCCACCTGGGACAGGCCTTATAAGAAACTCTTT. Amino acids: CATWDRPYKKLF.

The chain employs TRGV4 and TRGJ1 or TRGJ2. V was clipped by 5 bases and J by 3 bases; unmatched bases: 13. The CDR3 is 15 amino acids. Germline CDR1 is EGSTGY and CDR2 is YDSYTSSV. The CDR3 DNA reads as TGTGCCACCTGGGCCCGCCTGGGAGGTTATTATAAGAAACTCTTT. It encodes CATWARLGGYYKKLF.